Below are 15 T cell receptor beta chains sequenced from a single sample in a study of T-cell memory formation after mild COVID-19. One entry per CDR3 protein, called by TCRdb with MiXCR from the 5' RACE reads. Among around 250,000 distinct CDR3 sequences, over 8.5% were seen once, and the ten largest hold roughly a fifth. Sample: PBMCs or a T cell subset sorted from them (not recorded which). Every receptor here comes from a man younger than 30 who had mild COVID-19 (a few samples of this study predate the infection). Cell type and time point are not known.

J is TRBJ1-2 and V is TRBV5-1; D is ambiguous. The CDR3 sequence is 14 residues long. Germline CDR1 and CDR2: SGHRS and YFSETQ. Trimming cost V 2 bases and J 7 bases, with 15 bases left between them. CDR3 coding DNA: TGCGCCAGCAGCTTAATAGCAGTTACTAGTGGCTACACCTTC. Residues: CASSLIAVTSGYTF.

The J gene is TRBJ2-6, the V gene TRBV2; D is possibly TRBD2 (6 bases). The V end was cut by 0 bases, the J end by 2 bases, with 14 bases between. Looked up from germline, CDR1 is SNHLY and CDR2 is FYNNEI. This CDR3 spans 18 amino acids. The CDR3 region is CASSEALPGGPGANVLTF. The CDR3 DNA is TGTGCCAGCAGTGAAGCGCTTCCTGGAGGGCCTGGGGCCAACGTCCTGACTTTC.

This rearrangement joins TRBV5-1 to TRBJ2-1; D may be TRBD2 (6 bases). Germline V gene sequence: CDR1 SGHRS, CDR2 YFSETQ. Between the trimmed V and J ends, which lost 3 bases and 7 bases, there was a span of 14 bases. This CDR3 is built from 14 residues. CDR3 sequence (DNA): TGCGCCAGCAGCTCCTCCGTGGGGGGAAATGAGCAGTTCTTC. Translation gives CASSSSVGGNEQFF.

This sequence joins TRBV14 and TRBJ2-7; 11 bases align to TRBD2. The germline CDR1 and CDR2 sequences are SGHDN and FVKESK. The CDR3 extends over 15 amino acids. The V and J ends lost 5 bases and 3 bases, in that order; junction bases with no gene match: 6. CDR3 DNA: TGTGCCAGCAGCTGGACTAGCGGGTCCTACTACGAGCAGTACTTC. This gives the protein CASSWTSGSYYEQYF.

The sample holds a few counts of this clonotype. The V call is TRBV28, the J call TRBJ2-7, with 7 bases lining up with TRBD2. The CDR3 contains 14 residues. Per germline, CDR1 MDHEN and CDR2 SYDVKM. V shed 6 bases, J shed 0 bases, and the junction held 5 bases outside the gene matches. The CDR3 DNA is TGTGCCAGCAGCCCCGGGGGGAGCTCCTACGAGCAGTACGTC. Protein: CASSPGGSSYEQYV.

The chain is built from TRBV5-1 and TRBJ1-1; D is undetermined. Trimming cost V 4 bases and J 11 bases, with 21 bases left between them. Per the germline V gene, CDR1 is SGHRS and CDR2 is YFSETQ. The CDR3 consists of 14 residues. The CDR3, as DNA: TGCGCCAGCAGCCCTTACCCCGGGCCCGAGATGGCTTTCTTT. Its translation is CASSPYPGPEMAFF.

There are many counts of this clonotype. CDR3 residues: CPGQLKHF. CDR3 nucleotides: TGTCCTGGACAGCTGAAGCATTTT. This sequence joins TRBV11-2 and TRBJ1-5, with TRBD1 as a possible D gene (6 bases). Germline CDR1 and CDR2: SGHAT and FQNNGV. This CDR3 is 8 amino acids long.

There are a few counts of this clonotype. This sequence joins TRBV6-1 and TRBJ1-2, with D perhaps matching TRBD1 (5 bases). The CDR3 contains 16 residues. CDR1 is MNHNS, CDR2 SASEGT, per germline. Trimming stripped 1 base from V and 4 bases from J, with 16 bases between. CDR3 sequence reads: CASSEGRGSTAYGYTF. The CDR3 nucleotides read TGTGCCAGCAGTGAAGGACGGGGCTCAACGGCCTATGGCTACACCTTC.

This clonotype was picked up a small number of times. The rearrangement links TRBV4-3 to TRBJ1-5; D is unclear. In germline, CDR1 is LGHNA, CDR2 YSLEER. The CDR3 runs to 16 residues. Trimming took 0 bases from V and 6 from J, leaving 15 bases between them. The CDR3 nucleotides are TGCGCCAGCAGCCAAGATTCACATCCGAAGGGTCAGCCCCAGCATTTT. Translation: CASSQDSHPKGQPQHF.

This clonotype was seen only a few times. This chain connects TRBV7-2 to TRBJ2-7; the D is unclear. This CDR3 region has 14 residues. Trimming took 2 bases from V and 3 from J, leaving 11 bases between them. Germline CDR1 is SGHTA and CDR2 is FQGNSA. This CDR3 is CASSLYDGYYEQYF. The CDR3 region has the DNA TGTGCCAGCAGCTTATACGACGGATACTACGAGCAGTACTTC. Full variable domain (missing parts from reference TRBV7-2 and TRBJ2-7): GAGVSQSPSNKVTEKGKDVELRCDPISGHTALYWYRQSLGQGLEFLIYFQGNSAPDKSGLPSDRFSAERTGGSVSTLTIQRTQQEDSAVYLCASSLYDGYYEQYFGPGTRLTVT.

The chain carries TRBV4-3 and TRBJ1-2, with 8 bases that match TRBD1. This CDR3 comprises 16 residues. Germline CDR1 LGHNA, CDR2 YSLEER. Germline trimming cut 0 bases from V and 4 bases from J; bases unmatched to any gene: 7. The CDR3 loop reads CASSQDRGGTGYGYTF. The CDR3 bases are TGCGCCAGCAGCCAAGATAGGGGCGGGACAGGCTATGGCTACACCTTC.

This clonotype has a count of ten or more. The CDR3 DNA follows: TGTGCCAGCAGTCCGCTTCGTACTGAAGCTTTCTTT. This codes for CASSPLRTEAFF. This chain links TRBV28 with TRBJ1-1; D gene uncertain. This CDR3 contains 12 residues. From germline, CDR1 is MDHEN and CDR2 SYDVKM. The V end was cut by 5 bases, the J end by 5 bases, with 9 bases between.

The sample holds many counts of this clonotype. The chain joins TRBV7-2 to TRBJ1-5; D remains unclear. The CDR3 extends over 14 amino acids. V shed 7 bases and J shed 6 bases, with 16 bases lying between them. Germline-derived CDR1 and CDR2 are SGHTA and FQGNSA. The CDR3 region is CASTTALGSQPQHF. In nucleotides, the CDR3 is TGTGCCAGCACCACAGCGCTCGGGTCTCAGCCCCAGCATTTT.

This clonotype was counted only a few times. The gene calls are TRBV7-9 and TRBJ2-3, with 9 bases fitting TRBD2. Losses at the gene ends were 4 bases for V and 7 bases for J; bases not matched to a gene: 12. The CDR3 contains 16 residues. Germline V lookup: CDR1 SEHNR, CDR2 FQNEAQ (reference sequence). DNA for the CDR3: TGTGCCAGCAGCTCCCAGCGGGGGGCCTCGTTCAATACGCAGTATTTT. This translates into CASSSQRGASFNTQYF.

The V call is TRBV2, the J call TRBJ2-5; TRBD2 agrees at 9 bases. Per the germline V gene, CDR1 is SNHLY and CDR2 is FYNNEI. J was trimmed by 5 bases and V by 3 bases; bases with no gene match: 10. The CDR3 totals 16 residues. CDR3 amino acids: CASSEPAGLASETQYF. For the CDR3, the DNA is TGTGCCAGCAGTGAGCCTGCGGGACTAGCATCGGAGACCCAGTACTTC.